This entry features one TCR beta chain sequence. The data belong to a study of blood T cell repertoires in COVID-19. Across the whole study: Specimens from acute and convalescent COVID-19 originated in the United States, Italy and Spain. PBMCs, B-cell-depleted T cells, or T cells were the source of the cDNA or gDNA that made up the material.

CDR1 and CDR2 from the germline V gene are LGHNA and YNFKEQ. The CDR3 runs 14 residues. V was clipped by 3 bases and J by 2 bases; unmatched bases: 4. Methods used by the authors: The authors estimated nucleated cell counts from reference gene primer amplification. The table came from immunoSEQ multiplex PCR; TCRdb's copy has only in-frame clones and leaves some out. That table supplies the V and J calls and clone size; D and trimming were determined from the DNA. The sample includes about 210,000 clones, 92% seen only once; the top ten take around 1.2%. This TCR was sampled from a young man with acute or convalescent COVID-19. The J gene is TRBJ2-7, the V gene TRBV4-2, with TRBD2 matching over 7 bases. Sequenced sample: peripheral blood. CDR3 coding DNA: TGTGCCAGCAGCCAGGGGGGGGGAGCCTACGAGCAGTACTTC. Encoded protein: CASSQGGGAYEQYF.